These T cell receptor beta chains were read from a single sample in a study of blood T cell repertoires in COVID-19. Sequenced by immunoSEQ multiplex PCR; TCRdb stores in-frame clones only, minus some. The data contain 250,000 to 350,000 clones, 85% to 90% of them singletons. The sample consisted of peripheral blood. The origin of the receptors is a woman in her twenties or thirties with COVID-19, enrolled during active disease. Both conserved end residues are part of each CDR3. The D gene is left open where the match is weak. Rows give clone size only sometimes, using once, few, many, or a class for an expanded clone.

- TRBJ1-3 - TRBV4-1 CASSQDSSGNTIYF TGCGCCAGCAGCCAAGATTCTTCGGGAAACACCATATATTTT
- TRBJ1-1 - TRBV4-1 CASSPRGGTEAFF TGCGCCAGCAGCCCCCGGGGGGGAACTGAAGCTTTCTTT
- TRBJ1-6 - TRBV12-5 CASGLVVSETFNSPLHF TGTGCTAGTGGTTTGGTAGTTTCCGAGACTTTTAATTCACCCCTCCACTTT
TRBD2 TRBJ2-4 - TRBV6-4 CASSDQASGRKAIQYF TGTGCCAGCAGTGACCAAGCTAGCGGGAGAAAGGCCATTCAGTACTTC
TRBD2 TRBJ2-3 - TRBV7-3 CASSRQGLAASTDTQYF TGTGCCAGCAGCCGGCAGGGACTAGCGGCTAGCACAGATACGCAGTATTTT
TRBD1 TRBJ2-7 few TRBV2 CASSVGGQVNEQYF TGTGCCAGCAGTGTAGGGGGACAGGTTAACGAGCAGTACTTC
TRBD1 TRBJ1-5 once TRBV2 CASSGGTDNQPQHF TGTGCCAGCAGTGGGGGGACAGACAATCAGCCCCAGCATTTT
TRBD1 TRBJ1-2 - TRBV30 CAWSRNRGRGYGYTF TGTGCCTGGAGCCGTAACAGGGGGCGAGGCTATGGCTACACCTTC
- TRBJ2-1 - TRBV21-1 CASSRFRVGEGPNEQFF TGTGCCAGCAGCCGGTTTCGTGTGGGGGAGGGCCCCAATGAGCAGTTCTTC
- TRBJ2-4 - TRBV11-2 CASSLRARGRGNIQYF TGTGCCAGCAGCTTAAGAGCGCGGGGCAGGGGGAACATTCAGTACTTC
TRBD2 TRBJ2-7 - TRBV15 CATSSGLAGGPYEQYF TGTGCCACCAGCAGTGGCTTAGCGGGAGGCCCCTACGAGCAGTACTTC
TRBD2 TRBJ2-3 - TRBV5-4 CASSLSSGLAGRTDTQYF TGTGCCAGCAGCCTGAGCTCGGGACTAGCGGGAAGGACAGATACGCAGTATTTT
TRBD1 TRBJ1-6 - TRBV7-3 CASSLSGQVSNSPLHF TGTGCCAGCAGCTTAAGTGGACAGGTGTCGAATTCACCCCTCCACTTT
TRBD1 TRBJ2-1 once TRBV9 CASSFTSGTESNNEQFF TGTGCCAGCAGCTTTACCTCCGGGACAGAGAGTAACAATGAGCAGTTCTTC
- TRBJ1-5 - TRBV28 CASSLIPGSSNQPQHF TGTGCCAGCAGTTTAATTCCCGGGTCCAGCAATCAGCCCCAGCATTTT
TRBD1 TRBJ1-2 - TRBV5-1 CASSPGQGAFGQYGYTF TGCGCCAGCAGCCCCGGACAGGGGGCATTTGGGCAATATGGCTACACCTTC
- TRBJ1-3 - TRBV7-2 CASSLQAISGNTIYF TGTGCCAGCAGCTTGCAGGCCATCTCTGGAAACACCATATATTTT
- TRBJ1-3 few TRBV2 CASSEGRAGGNTIYF TGTGCCAGCAGTGAAGGGAGGGCAGGAGGAAACACCATATATTTT
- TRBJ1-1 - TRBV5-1 CASRGGETEAFF TGCGCCAGCAGAGGGGGGGAAACTGAAGCTTTCTTT
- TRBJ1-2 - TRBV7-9 CASKSDYYGYTF TGTGCCAGCAAAAGCGATTACTATGGCTACACCTTC